This T cell receptor (beta chain) was obtained from a study of neurological immune-mediated disorders. Findings of the study overall: HTLV-1-associated myelopathy had the most TCR clonal expansion, whereas multiple sclerosis had the least (lower than in healthy controls). Across subjects, expanded clones had no CDR3 amino acid sequences in common, pointing to private repertoires in all groups.

Germline CDR1 LNHNV, CDR2 YYDKDF (reference sequence). Trimming cost V 2 bases and J 3 bases, with 10 bases left between them. The CDR3 is 15 amino acids. Stated time point: technical triplicate 2. 2 million unsorted PBMCs were stored in RNAlater at -80 °C before RNA extraction. This clonotype was picked up many times. Its antigen is currently unknown. The cDNA came from 5'RACE with 10-nucleotide random UMIs. Each CDR3 protein is one row after TCRdb ran MiXCR on the 5' RACE reads. The profile shows under 65,000 distinct CDR3 sequences, 24% of them singletons. The specimen was PBMCs. The chain couples TRBV15 to TRBJ2-2; a possible D gene is TRBD2 (5 bases). The TCR sequence derives from a man between 60 and 75 years old with HTLV-1-associated myelopathy (HAM/TSP). The CDR3 DNA sequence: TGTGCCACCAGCAGAACGCGGGCGTACACCGGGGAGCTGTTTTTT. As protein: CATSRTRAYTGELFF. Full variable domain (missing parts from reference TRBV15 and TRBJ2-2): DAMVIQNPRYQVTQFGKPVTLSCSQTLNHNVMYWYQQKSSQAPKLLFHYYDKDFNNEADTPDNFQSRRPNTSFCFLDIRSPGLGDTAMYLCATSRTRAYTGELFFGEGSRLTVL.